Each of the 3 T cell receptor beta chains below was sequenced from the same sample in a study of regulatory T cells in long-lasting Graves disease (dated by TCRdb to about 2021). The library was produced with multiplex PCR. For sequencing, an Illumina HiSeq 4000 was employed. CDR3 regions were amplified by Arm-PCR with iRepertoire HTBI primers to construct TCR beta libraries. The public reads were quality trimmed at Q25 with fastp and then assembled into clones with MiXCR by TCRdb, keeping productive beta chains. Every entry covers one CDR3 protein and lists the most common genes and DNA from its rows. This sample comprises some 250,000 distinct CDR3 sequences, roughly 18% of them detected only once. The ten largest clones take up roughly 15% of the sample. The time point label for this specimen denotes: newly diagnosed GD, antithyroid drugs for less than 3 months. RNA was extracted from PBMCs in TRIzol for both TCR sequencing and RNA sequencing.

The same data also went into a second study, on T cells in Graves' hyperthyroidism and ophthalmopathy.

The material was peripheral blood mononuclear cells (PBMCs), obtained at new diagnosis, from a patient treated with antithyroid drugs. The receptors derive from a woman between 25 and 40 years old with Graves disease. Donor details come from another sample of the same person, matched by shared clones.

There are many counts of this clonotype. The genes are TRBV11-2 and TRBJ1-6; the match to TRBD1 covers 8 bases. V was clipped by 5 bases and J by 14 bases; unmatched bases: 11. The CDR3 runs to 14 residues. From germline, CDR1 is SGHAT and CDR2 FQNNGV. The CDR3 protein is CASSTPRQGFTLHF. CDR3 in DNA: TGTGCCAGCAGCACACCCCGACAGGGGTTTACCCTCCACTTT.

This clonotype was recorded many times. This rearrangement joins TRBV6-1 to TRBJ1-2; D remains ambiguous. The CDR3 covers 11 residues. Germline CDR1 is MNHNS and CDR2 is SASEGT. The V end was cut by 6 bases, the J end by 2 bases, with 4 bases between. DNA of the CDR3: TGTGCCAGCAGAAACAACTATGGCTACACCTTC. Protein: CASRNNYGYTF.

This clonotype was observed at least ten times. This chain connects TRBV3-1 to TRBJ1-3; D perhaps matches TRBD1 (6 bases). The CDR3 is 14 amino acids. Germline V gene lookup returns CDR1 LGHDT and CDR2 YNNKEL (reference sequence). The V gene lost 4 bases and the J gene lost 2 bases, with 9 bases spanning the gap. The CDR3 loop reads CASSRDITGNTIYF. CDR3 coding DNA: TGTGCCAGCAGCCGGGACATTACTGGAAACACCATATATTTT.